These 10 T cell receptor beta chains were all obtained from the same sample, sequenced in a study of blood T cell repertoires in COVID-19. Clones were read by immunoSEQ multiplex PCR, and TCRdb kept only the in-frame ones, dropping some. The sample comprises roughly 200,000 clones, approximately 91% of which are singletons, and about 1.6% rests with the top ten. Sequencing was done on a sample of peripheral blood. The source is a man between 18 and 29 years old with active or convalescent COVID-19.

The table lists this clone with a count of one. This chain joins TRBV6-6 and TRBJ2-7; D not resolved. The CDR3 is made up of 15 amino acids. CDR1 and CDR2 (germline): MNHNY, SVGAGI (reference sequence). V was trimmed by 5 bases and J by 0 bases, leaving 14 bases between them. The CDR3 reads CASSDLESSSYEQYF. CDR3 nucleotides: TGTGCCAGCAGTGACCTGGAGTCGAGCTCCTACGAGCAGTACTTC.

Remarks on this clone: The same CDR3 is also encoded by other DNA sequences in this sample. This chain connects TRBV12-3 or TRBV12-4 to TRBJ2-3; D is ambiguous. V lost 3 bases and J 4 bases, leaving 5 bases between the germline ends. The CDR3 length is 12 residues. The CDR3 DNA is TGTGCCAGCAGTTTCTTTCCAGATACGCAGTATTTT. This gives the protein CASSFFPDTQYF.

The CDR3 nucleotides are TGTGCCAGCAGCTTAGACGGGACAAATTCACCCCTCCACTTT. Translating gives CASSLDGTNSPLHF. The gene calls are TRBV7-9 and TRBJ1-6; perhaps TRBD1 as D (6 bases). The length of the CDR3 is 14 residues. From germline, CDR1 is SEHNR and CDR2 FQNEAQ (reference sequence). V was pared by 1 base and J by 7 bases, with 8 bases between.

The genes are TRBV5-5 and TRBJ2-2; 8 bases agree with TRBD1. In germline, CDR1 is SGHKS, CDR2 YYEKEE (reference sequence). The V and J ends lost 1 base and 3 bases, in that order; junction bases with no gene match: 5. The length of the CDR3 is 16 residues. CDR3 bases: TGTGCCAGCAGCTTGCGCGCAGGGGGCGACACCGGGGAGCTGTTTTTT. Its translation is CASSLRAGGDTGELFF.

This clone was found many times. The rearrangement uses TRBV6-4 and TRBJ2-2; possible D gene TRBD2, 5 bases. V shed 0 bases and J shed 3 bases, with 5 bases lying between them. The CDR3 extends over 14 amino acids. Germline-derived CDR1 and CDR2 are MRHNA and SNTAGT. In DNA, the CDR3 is TGTGCCAGCAGTGACTCGAGGGACACCGGGGAGCTGTTTTTT. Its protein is CASSDSRDTGELFF.

The CDR3 DNA reads TGCAGCGTTGAACCGGTCGGCCAGGTCGGAGAGACCCAGTACTTC. Encoded protein: CSVEPVGQVGETQYF. This rearrangement joins TRBV29-1 to TRBJ2-5; D uncertain. With 2 bases removed from V and 4 bases from J, the gap between germline ends came to 17 bases. This CDR3 has 15 residues. Germline CDR1 reads SQVTM; CDR2 reads ANQGSEA.

The DNA of the CDR3 is TGTGCCACCAGTGAGACTAGCGGGGGGCCCAATGAGCAGTTCTTC. Protein product: CATSETSGGPNEQFF. The J gene is TRBJ2-1, the V gene TRBV24-1; 13 bases agree with TRBD2. The CDR3 loop spans 15 amino acids. The germline CDR1 and CDR2 sequences are KGHDR and SFDVKD. Germline trimming cut 4 bases from V and 6 bases from J; bases unmatched to any gene: 2.

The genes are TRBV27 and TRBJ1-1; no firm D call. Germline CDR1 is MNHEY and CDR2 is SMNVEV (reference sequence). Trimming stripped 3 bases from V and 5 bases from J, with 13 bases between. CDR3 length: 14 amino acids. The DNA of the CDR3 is TGTGCCAGCAGTTTGCGGGAATGGGGTACTGAAGCTTTCTTT. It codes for CASSLREWGTEAFF.

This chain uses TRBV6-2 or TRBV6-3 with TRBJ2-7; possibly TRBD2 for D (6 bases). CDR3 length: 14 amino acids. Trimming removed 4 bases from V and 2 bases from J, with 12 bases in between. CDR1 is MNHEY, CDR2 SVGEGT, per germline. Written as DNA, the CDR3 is TGTGCCAGCAGTTGGGCGGGATCCCCCTACGAGCAGTACTTC. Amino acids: CASSWAGSPYEQYF.

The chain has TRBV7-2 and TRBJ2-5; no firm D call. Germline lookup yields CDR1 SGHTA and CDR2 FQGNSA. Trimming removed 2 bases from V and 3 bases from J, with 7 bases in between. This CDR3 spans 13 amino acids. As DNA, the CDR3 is TGTGCCAGCAGCTTACCCCCCGAAGAGACCCAGTACTTC. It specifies CASSLPPEETQYF.